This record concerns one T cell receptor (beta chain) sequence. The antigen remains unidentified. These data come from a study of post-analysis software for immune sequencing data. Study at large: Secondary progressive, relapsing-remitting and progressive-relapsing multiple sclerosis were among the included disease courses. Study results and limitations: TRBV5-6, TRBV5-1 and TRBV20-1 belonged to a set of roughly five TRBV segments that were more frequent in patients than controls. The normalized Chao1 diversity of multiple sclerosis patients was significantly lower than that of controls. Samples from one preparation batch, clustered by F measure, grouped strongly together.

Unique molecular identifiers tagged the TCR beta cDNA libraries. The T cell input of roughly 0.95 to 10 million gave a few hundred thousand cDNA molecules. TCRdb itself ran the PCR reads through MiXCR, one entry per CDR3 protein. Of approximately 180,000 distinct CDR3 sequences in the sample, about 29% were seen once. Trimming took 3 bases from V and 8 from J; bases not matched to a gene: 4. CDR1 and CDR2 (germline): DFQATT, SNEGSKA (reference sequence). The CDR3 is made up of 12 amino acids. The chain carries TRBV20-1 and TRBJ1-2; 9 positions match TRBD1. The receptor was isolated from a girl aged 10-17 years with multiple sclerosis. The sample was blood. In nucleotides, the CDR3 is TGCAGTGCTAGTAGAGGACAGGGGGGCTACACCTTC. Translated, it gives CSASRGQGGYTF.